This TCR beta chain was sequenced in a study of blood T cell repertoires in COVID-19. Study-wide background: From T cells, B-cell-depleted T cells, or PBMCs came the material, which was cDNA or gDNA.

Authors' methods: Nucleated cell counts were estimated from reference gene primer amplification. Clones were read by immunoSEQ multiplex PCR, and TCRdb kept only the in-frame ones, dropping some. That table supplies the V and J calls and clone size; D and trimming were determined from the DNA. The repertoire holds fewer than 250,000 clones, with approximately 90% as singletons. Deletions cut 2 bases from V and 1 base from J, with 9 bases between. Germline V lookup: CDR1 SGHRS, CDR2 YFSETQ. The CDR3 is 14 amino acids. The chain joins TRBV5-1 to TRBJ1-1; maybe TRBD1 (5 bases). The sequenced material came from peripheral blood. The clonotype was recovered from a man in his sixties with COVID-19, enrolled during active disease. The chain's CDR3 is CASSFLQENTEAFF. CDR3 bases: TGCGCCAGCAGCTTTCTACAGGAGAACACTGAAGCTTTCTTT.